This T cell receptor (beta chain) emerged from a study of T cells in Graves' hyperthyroidism and ophthalmopathy. On the study more broadly: Any treatment followed the collection of peripheral blood at initial diagnosis. Study-wide points: Patients with ophthalmopathy were separated from those with stable hyperthyroidism by a 13 V-J model.

Notes on this clonotype: Its target is unknown. The conserved final phenylalanine or tryptophan is absent from the CDR3, which likely points to a read error.

Any patient presenting with uncontrolled infection, other autoimmune disease, pregnancy or lactation was left out. Germline V lookup: CDR1 MNHNS, CDR2 SASEGT. This CDR3 region has 16 residues. The V and J ends lost 5 bases and 2 bases, in that order; junction bases with no gene match: 8. RNA transcripts gave rise to amplified TCR beta CDR3 regions. The study used the HTBI primer set for a first-round RT-PCR of the TCR CDR3. TCRdb itself ran the multiplex PCR reads through MiXCR, one entry per CDR3 protein. The sample lists roughly 520,000 distinct CDR3 sequences, about 24% occurring once. The sequence was collected from a woman aged 30 to 39 with Graves' ophthalmopathy. The sequencing sample was made of blood. This rearrangement joins TRBV6-1 to TRBJ1-5; 8 bases match TRBD1. CDR3 sequence (DNA): TGTGCCAGCAGTCATGGACAGGGAGGTGGCAATCAGCCCCAGCATTTG. Translating gives CASSHGQGGGNQPQHL.